This entry is about one T cell receptor beta chain. The entry originates in a study of graft-versus-host responses after intestinal transplantation. The study, taken as a whole, reports: The highest levels of circulating GvH clones went along with early declines in HvG clones after transplant.

The researchers put some 200,000 CFSE-labeled responder cells into plates with some 200,000 irradiated, violet-dye-labeled stimulator cells. In germline, CDR1 is MNHEY, CDR2 SVGAGI. This CDR3 contains 14 residues. With 6 bases clipped from V and 6 bases from J, the junction kept 7 bases outside the gene matches. The method was immunoSEQ multiplex PCR; TCRdb's version includes in-frame clones alone and lacks a portion of them. Altogether about 4,900 clones are present, 20% to 30% being singletons, with the ten largest covering 5.5% to 7.5%. This chain joins TRBV6-5 and TRBJ2-7, with 11 bases matching TRBD2. The origin of this receptor is a human patient who received an intestinal transplant. This specimen was alloreactive CD8+ T cells from a mixed lymphocyte reaction culture, taken before intestinal transplant. The subset was: CFSE-low proliferating T cells sorted from roughly six-day pre-transplant mixed lymphocyte reaction (GvH or HvG direction). The CDR3 DNA is TGTGCCAGCAGCCCCCTAGCGGGAGGTCTCGAGCAGTACTTC. The encoded protein is CASSPLAGGLEQYF.